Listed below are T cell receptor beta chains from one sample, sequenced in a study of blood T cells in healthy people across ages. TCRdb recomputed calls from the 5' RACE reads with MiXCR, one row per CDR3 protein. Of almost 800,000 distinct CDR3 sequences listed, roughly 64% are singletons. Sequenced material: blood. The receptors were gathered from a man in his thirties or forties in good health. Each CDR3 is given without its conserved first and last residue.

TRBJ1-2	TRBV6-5	ASSYSNMDYGYT
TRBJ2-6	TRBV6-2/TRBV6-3	ASSYSTSGSSGANVLT
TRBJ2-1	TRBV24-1	ATSEGTSGLPEGHEQF
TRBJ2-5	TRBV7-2	ASSLRGHQETQY
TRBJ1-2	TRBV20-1	SARSGLQSNGYT
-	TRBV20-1	SARDPDGLEQY
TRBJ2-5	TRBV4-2	ASSPEHRKTGRETQY
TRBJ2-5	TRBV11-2	ASSVGDLQGHQETQY
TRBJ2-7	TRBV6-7	ASSYDRGGYEQY
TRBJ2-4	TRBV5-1	ASSLGEPGLAELAKNIQY
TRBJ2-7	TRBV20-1	SASRETSYEQY
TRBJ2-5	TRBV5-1	ASSLWGSTSGSAEQY
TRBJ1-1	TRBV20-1	SARRKNTEAF
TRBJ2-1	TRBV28	ASRGTYPYNEQF
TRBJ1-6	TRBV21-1	ASSNSPTLHSPLH
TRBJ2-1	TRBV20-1	SAPRTHLGKEQF
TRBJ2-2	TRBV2	ASSEGGKGAGELF
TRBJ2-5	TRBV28	ASSLTGTMRHNEQY
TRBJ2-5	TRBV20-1	SARLAPATRTQY
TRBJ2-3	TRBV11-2	ASSRDSGLDTQY
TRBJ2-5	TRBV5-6	ASSQLVGLYRETQY
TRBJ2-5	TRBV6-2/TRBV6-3	ASSGDWGPQQY
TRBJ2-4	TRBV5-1	ASSFQDIMSDIQY
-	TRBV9	ASTRGLAVYEQY
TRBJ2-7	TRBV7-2	ASGRGLSYEQY
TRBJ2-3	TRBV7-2	ASSLELLEERPDTQY
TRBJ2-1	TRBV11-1	ASSSGVDNEQF
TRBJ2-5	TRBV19	ASSFREDQETQY
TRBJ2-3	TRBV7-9	ASSLAGGRIVDTQY
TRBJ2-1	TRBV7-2	ASSFGLGSPNEQF
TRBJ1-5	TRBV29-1	SVAGSLNQPQH
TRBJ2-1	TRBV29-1	SVDRDLGNEQF